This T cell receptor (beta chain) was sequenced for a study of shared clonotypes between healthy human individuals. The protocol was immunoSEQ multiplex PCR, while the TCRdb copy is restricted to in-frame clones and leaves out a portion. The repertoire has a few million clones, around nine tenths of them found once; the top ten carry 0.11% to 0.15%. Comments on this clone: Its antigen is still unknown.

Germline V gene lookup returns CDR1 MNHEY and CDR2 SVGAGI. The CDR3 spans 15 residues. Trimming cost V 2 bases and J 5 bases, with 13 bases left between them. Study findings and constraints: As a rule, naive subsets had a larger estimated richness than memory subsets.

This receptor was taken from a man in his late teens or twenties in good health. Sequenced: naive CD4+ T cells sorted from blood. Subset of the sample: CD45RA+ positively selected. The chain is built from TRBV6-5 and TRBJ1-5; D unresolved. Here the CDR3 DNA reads TGTGCCAGCAGTTACGCGGTTTCGGGGTATCAGCCCCAGCATTTT. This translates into CASSYAVSGYQPQHF.